This T cell receptor beta chain was recorded in a study of control samples from healthy donors and cancer patients. Per the germline V gene, CDR1 is KGHDR and CDR2 is SFDVKD. With 2 bases removed from V and 2 bases from J, the gap between germline ends came to 14 bases. This CDR3 is built from 16 residues. Data came from immunoSEQ multiplex PCR; TCRdb stores just in-frame clones and leaves some out. Here the sample spans around 95,000 clones, approximately 84% being singletons. The V and J genes are TRBV24-1 and TRBJ2-5; D is possibly TRBD1 or TRBD2 (5 bases each). The TCR originated in a woman between 45 and 60 years old in good health. Sequenced sample: blood. In DNA form, the CDR3 reads TGTGCCACCAGTGATTATATGGGACGGGGACAAGAGACCCAGTACTTC. It is translated as CATSDYMGRGQETQYF.